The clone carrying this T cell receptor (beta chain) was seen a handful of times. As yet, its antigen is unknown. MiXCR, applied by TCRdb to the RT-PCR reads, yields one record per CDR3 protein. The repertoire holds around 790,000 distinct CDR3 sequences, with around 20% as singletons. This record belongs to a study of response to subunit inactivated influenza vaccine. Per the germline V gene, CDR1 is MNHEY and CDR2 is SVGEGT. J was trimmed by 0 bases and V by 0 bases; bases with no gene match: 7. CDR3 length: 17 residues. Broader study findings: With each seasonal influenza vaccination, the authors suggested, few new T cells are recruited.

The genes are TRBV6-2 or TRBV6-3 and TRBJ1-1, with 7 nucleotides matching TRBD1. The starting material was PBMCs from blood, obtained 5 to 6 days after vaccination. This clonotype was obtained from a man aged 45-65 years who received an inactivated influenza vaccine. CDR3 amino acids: CASSYSRDRPMNTEAFF. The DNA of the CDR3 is TGTGCCAGCAGTTACTCCCGGGACAGACCTATGAACACTGAAGCTTTCTTT.